The source of this T cell receptor beta chain is a study of CD8+CD57+ T cells in acquired aplastic anemia. Study outcomes and limitations: Common to patients and controls were roughly 30 CD8+ CDR3 sequences.

CD8+CD57+ cell expansion, shown by flow cytometry, had occurred in the patients selected for sequencing. Researchers used genomic DNA as the template to profile TCR beta VDJ and CDR3. In TCRdb, the reads were re-called with MiXCR into one record per CDR3 protein. The data hold 120,000 or so distinct CDR3 sequences, with almost 40% observed a single time. This clonotype was found many times. The antigen is unknown. The CDR3 length is 17 residues. The V segment lost 5 bases and the J segment 3 bases; nucleotides outside the gene matches: 11. Germline V lookup: CDR1 SGHAT, CDR2 FQDESV (reference sequence).

The TCR originated in a human donor with aplastic anemia. The chain is built from TRBV11-1 and TRBJ2-2; 8 positions match TRBD1. Sequenced material: sorted CD4+, CD8+, or CD8+CD57+ T cells (not recorded which) from PBMCs. The CDR3 DNA is TGTGCCAGCAGCCCTGCCCGGCTGACAGGGGACACCGGGGAGCTGTTTTTT. It codes for CASSPARLTGDTGELFF.